This T cell receptor beta chain originates from a study of T cells in Graves' hyperthyroidism and ophthalmopathy. RNA transcripts served as the template for amplifying TCR beta CDR3 regions. First-round RT-PCR targeting the TCR CDR3 was performed with the HTBI primer set. Each CDR3 protein gets one entry after TCRdb re-called the multiplex PCR reads with MiXCR. The table has about 360,000 distinct CDR3 sequences, 13% seen once. The PBMCs studied were ones that came from 10 ml fresh peripheral blood. V was shortened by 1 base and J by 7 bases, with 17 bases between the two germline ends. The germline V gene has CDR1 LGHNA and CDR2 YNFKEQ. The CDR3 length is 15 residues.

The sequencing sample was made of blood. This TCR was recovered from a woman between 18 and 29 years old with Graves' hyperthyroidism. The chain has TRBV4-2 and TRBJ2-7; possible D gene TRBD1, 6 bases. The CDR3, as DNA: TGTGCCAGCAGCCAAGCCAGGGGTTTGCCGACTGAGCAGTACTTC. Residues: CASSQARGLPTEQYF.